Below, one TCR beta chain is given with its context. Its antigen is still unknown. This entry comes from a study of shared clonotypes between healthy human individuals. Study overall: Donor ages ranged 18 to 49 years: two women, a few men. Study-wide results and limits: Blood was the sole source, and tissue repertoires probably differ.

Donors comprised only Caucasian adults living in Nashville, Tennessee. Method: immunoSEQ multiplex PCR; TCRdb's copy keeps in-frame clones and lacks some. Of about 230,000 clones listed, over 60% were seen once; the top ten hold 11%. This receptor was taken from a young man in good health. The material sequenced was memory CD4+ T cells sorted from blood. Subset indicated: CD45RA-negative fraction.

For the CDR3, the DNA is TGTGCCAGCAGCTTAGACAGGGGTAGCGGCCCAGAGACCCAGTACTTC. Translation gives CASSLDRGSGPETQYF. The chain is built from TRBV7-2 and TRBJ2-5; tentatively, D is TRBD1 (7 bases). Trimming removed 1 base at V and 4 bases at J, with 16 bases between. The length of the CDR3 is 16 residues. From germline, CDR1 is SGHTA and CDR2 FQGNSA.